The 11 T cell receptor beta chains below were found in one sample sequenced in a study of cytomegalovirus exposure and HLA in healthy donors. PCR involved 60 Vbeta and 13 Jbeta primers. TCRdb's copy holds only in-frame clones and misses some; the assay was immunoSEQ multiplex PCR. This sample carries approximately 110,000 clones, less than 85% of them seen once, and the ten largest clones take roughly 8.2%. Source material: PBMCs. The receptors originated from a man in his forties or fifties in good health and CMV-seropositive.

This clone was detected a few times. The chain is built from TRBV10-2 and TRBJ1-1; weak D call: TRBD1 (6 bases). CDR3 size: 15 residues. The germline V gene encodes CDR1 WSHSY and CDR2 SAAADI. V was trimmed by 2 bases and J by 5 bases, leaving 15 bases between them. CDR3 in DNA: TGCGCCAGCAGTGAGACGTGGGGGCGTCGAACTGAAGCTTTCTTT. Its protein product is CASSETWGRRTEAFF.

J is TRBJ2-7 and V is TRBV28; 9 bases match TRBD2. CDR1 and CDR2 from the germline V gene are MDHEN and SYDVKM. The CDR3 consists of 15 residues. With 4 bases clipped from V and 1 base from J, the junction kept 5 bases outside the gene matches. CDR3 bases: TGTGCCAGCAGTTGGGGGACTAGCTTTTCCTACGAGCAGTACTTC. Its translation: CASSWGTSFSYEQYF.

The V and J genes are TRBV7-9 and TRBJ1-1; D might be TRBD1 (6 bases). Germline V gene data show CDR1 as SEHNR and CDR2 as FQNEAQ (reference sequence). CDR3 size: 14 residues. The V gene lost 8 bases and the J gene lost 1 base, with 14 bases spanning the gap. CDR3 DNA sequence: TGTGCCAGCCTCGGACAGAAGAAGAACACTGAAGCTTTCTTT. Protein product: CASLGQKKNTEAFF.

The chain carries TRBV30 and TRBJ1-4; the match to TRBD1 covers 7 bases. The V segment lost 8 bases and the J segment 8 bases; nucleotides outside the gene matches: 11. The germline V gene has CDR1 GTSNPN and CDR2 SVGIG (reference sequence). This CDR3 is built from 13 residues. The CDR3 protein is CALTTGLVEKLFF. In DNA, the CDR3 is TGTGCCCTTACGACAGGGTTAGTAGAAAAACTGTTTTTT.

The rearrangement links TRBV4-1 to TRBJ2-7, with a possible D match to TRBD1 (6 bases). The CDR3 runs to 15 residues. V was clipped by 4 bases and J by 4 bases, with 17 bases between them. From germline, CDR1 is MGHRA and CDR2 YSYEKL. The chain's CDR3 is CASSPGAGDVYEQYF. The CDR3 DNA is TGCGCCAGCAGCCCAGGGGCAGGCGATGTTTACGAGCAGTACTTC.

On this clone itself: An end of the junction does not agree with germline; a read error may underlie this. This chain joins TRBV15 and TRBJ2-1; unclear D gene. The CDR3 extends over 13 amino acids. Germline V lookup: CDR1 LNHNV, CDR2 YYDKDF (reference sequence). CDR3 nucleotides: TGTGCCGCCAGCATCGGGTACTACAATGAGCAGTTCTTC. It yields the protein CAASIGYYNEQFF.

The chain joins TRBV18 to TRBJ2-1; 15 positions match TRBD2. J was trimmed by 5 bases and V by 6 bases; bases with no gene match: 2. Per germline, CDR1 KGHSH and CDR2 LQKENI. The CDR3 runs 15 residues. CDR3 sequence reads: CASSGLAGGDNEQFF. The CDR3 bases are TGTGCCAGCTCGGGACTAGCGGGGGGTGACAATGAGCAGTTCTTC.

The chain is built from TRBV25-1 and TRBJ2-5, with D tentatively TRBD1 (5 bases). Near its end, the DNA agrees better with TRBJ2-7, so the J call may be wrong. Germline V gives CDR1 MGHDK, CDR2 SYGVNS. The CDR3 runs to 14 residues. The CDR3 region has the DNA TGTGCCAGCCGCCCCCGGACAAGTTCCTACGAGCAGTACTTC. Translation gives CASRPRTSSYEQYF.

V and J are TRBV9 and TRBJ2-2, with D perhaps TRBD1 (5 bases). This CDR3 is 15 amino acids long. Germline V gives CDR1 SGDLS, CDR2 YYNGEE. Trimming took off 6 bases at V and 2 bases at J, with 14 bases between the two ends. Here the CDR3 reads CASNRQITNTGELFF. In DNA, the CDR3 is TGTGCCAGCAACCGACAGATAACCAACACCGGGGAGCTGTTTTTT.

The CDR3 bases are TGTGCCAGCAGTGAAGACAGGGGGCTCACTAATGAAAAACTGTTTTTT. Its protein product is CASSEDRGLTNEKLFF. This chain joins TRBV6-1 and TRBJ1-4; 9 bases map to TRBD1. The V segment lost 1 base and the J segment 2 bases; nucleotides outside the gene matches: 2. CDR3 length: 16 amino acids. Per germline, CDR1 MNHNS and CDR2 SASEGT.

The CDR3 DNA follows: TGTGCCTGGAGTCGACAGGGGGCAGGGGAGCTGTTTTTT. This encodes CAWSRQGAGELFF. J is TRBJ2-2 and V is TRBV30; 10 bases line up with TRBD1. The CDR3 length is 13 residues. The germline gives CDR1 GTSNPN, CDR2 SVGIG (reference sequence). Trimming removed 2 bases from V and 8 bases from J; junction bases left unmatched: 2.